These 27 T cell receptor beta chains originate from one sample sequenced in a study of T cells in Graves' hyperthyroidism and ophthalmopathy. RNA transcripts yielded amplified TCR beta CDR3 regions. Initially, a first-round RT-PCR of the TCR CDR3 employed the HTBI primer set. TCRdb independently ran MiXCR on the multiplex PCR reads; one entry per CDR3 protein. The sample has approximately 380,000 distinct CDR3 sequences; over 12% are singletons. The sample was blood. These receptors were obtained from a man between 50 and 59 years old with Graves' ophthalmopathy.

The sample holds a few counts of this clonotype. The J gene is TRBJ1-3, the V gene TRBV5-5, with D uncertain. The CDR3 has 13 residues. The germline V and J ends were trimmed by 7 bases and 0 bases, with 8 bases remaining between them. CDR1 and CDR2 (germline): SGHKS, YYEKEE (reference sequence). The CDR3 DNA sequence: TGTGCCAGCCACATCTACTCTGGAAACACCATATATTTT. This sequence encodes CASHIYSGNTIYF.

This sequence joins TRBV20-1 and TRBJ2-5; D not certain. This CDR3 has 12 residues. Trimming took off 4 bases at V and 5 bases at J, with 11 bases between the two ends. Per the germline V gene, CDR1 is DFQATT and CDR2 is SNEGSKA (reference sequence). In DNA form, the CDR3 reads TGCAGTGCTATGTTGAGGTCGGAGACCCAGTACTTC. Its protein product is CSAMLRSETQYF.

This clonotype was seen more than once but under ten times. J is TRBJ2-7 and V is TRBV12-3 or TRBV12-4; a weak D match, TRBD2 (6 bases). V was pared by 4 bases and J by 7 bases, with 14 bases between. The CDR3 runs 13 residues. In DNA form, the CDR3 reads TGTGCCAGCAGTTCCGGGACGGGGAGGGAGCAGTACTTC. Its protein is CASSSGTGREQYF.

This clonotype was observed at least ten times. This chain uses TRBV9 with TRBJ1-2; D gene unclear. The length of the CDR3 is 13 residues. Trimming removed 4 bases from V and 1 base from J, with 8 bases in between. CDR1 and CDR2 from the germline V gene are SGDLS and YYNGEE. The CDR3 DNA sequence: TGTGCCAGCAGCAAAGCGGGTAACTATGGCTACACCTTC. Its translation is CASSKAGNYGYTF.

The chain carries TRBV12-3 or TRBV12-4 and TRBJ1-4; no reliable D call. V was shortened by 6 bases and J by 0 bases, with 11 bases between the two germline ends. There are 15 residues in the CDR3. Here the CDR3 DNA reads TGTGCCAGCAGCCGGGAGGAGGCAACTAATGAAAAACTGTTTTTT. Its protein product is CASSREEATNEKLFF.

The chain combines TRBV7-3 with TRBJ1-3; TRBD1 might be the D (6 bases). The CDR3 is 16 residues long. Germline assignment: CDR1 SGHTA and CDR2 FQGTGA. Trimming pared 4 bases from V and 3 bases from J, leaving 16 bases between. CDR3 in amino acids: CASSSTAGGVGNTIYF. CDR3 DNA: TGTGCCAGCAGCTCCACGGCCGGGGGCGTTGGAAACACCATATATTTT.

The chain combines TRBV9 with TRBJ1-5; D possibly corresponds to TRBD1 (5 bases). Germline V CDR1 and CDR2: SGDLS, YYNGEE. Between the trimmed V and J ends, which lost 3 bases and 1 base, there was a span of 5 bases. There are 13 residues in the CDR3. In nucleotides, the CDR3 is TGTGCCAGCAGCGGGGACAGCAATCAGCCCCAGCATTTT. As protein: CASSGDSNQPQHF.

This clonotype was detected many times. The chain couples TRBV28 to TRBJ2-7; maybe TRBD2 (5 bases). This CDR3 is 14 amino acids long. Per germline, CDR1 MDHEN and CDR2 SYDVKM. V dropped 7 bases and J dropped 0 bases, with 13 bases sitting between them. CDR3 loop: CASMRRRSSYEQYF. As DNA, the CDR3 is TGTGCCAGCATGAGGCGGAGGAGCTCCTACGAGCAGTACTTC.

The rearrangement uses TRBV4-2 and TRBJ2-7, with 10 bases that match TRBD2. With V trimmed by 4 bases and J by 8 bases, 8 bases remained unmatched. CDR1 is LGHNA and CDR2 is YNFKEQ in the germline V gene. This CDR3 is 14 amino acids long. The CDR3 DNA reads TGTGCCAGCAGCCCCCCGGGGACTAGCGATAAGCAGTACTTC. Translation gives CASSPPGTSDKQYF.

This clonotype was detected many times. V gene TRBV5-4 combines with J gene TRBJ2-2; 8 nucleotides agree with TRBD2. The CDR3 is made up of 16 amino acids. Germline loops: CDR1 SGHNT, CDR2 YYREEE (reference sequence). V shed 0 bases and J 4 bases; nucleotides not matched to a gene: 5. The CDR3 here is CASSLDGRGFTGELFF. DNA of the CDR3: TGTGCCAGCAGCTTGGACGGGAGGGGGTTCACCGGGGAGCTGTTTTTT. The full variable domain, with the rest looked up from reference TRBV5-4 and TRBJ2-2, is ETGVTQSPTHLIKTRGQQVTLRCSSQSGHNTVSWYQQALGQGPQFIFQYYREEENGRGNFPPRFSGLQFPNYSSELNVNALELDDSALYLCASSLDGRGFTGELFFGEGSRLTVL.

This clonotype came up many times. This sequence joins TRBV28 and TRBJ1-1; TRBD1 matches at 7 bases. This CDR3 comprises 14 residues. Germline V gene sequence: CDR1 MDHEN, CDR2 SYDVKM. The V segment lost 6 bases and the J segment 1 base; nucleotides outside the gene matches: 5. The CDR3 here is CASRGAGGNTEAFF. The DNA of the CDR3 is TGTGCCAGCAGGGGGGCAGGGGGGAACACTGAAGCTTTCTTT.

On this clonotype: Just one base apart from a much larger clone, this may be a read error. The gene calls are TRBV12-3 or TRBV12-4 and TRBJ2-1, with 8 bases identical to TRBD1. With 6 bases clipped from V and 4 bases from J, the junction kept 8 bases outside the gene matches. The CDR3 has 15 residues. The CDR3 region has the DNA TGTGCCAGCAGGGCCCGGGACAGGAGTTACAATGAGCAGTTCTTC. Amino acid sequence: CASRARDRSYNEQFF.

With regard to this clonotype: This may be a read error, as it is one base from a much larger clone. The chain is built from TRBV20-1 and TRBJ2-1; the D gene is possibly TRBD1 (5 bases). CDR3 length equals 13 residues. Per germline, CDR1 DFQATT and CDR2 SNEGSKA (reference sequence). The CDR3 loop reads CSARDSRVNDQFF. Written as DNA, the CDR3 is TGCAGTGCTAGAGACTCCAGGGTTAATGACCAGTTCTTC.

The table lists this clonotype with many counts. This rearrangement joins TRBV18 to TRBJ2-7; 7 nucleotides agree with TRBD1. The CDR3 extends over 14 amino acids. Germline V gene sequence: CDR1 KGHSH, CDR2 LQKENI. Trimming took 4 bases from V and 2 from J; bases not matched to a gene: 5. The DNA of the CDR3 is TGTGCCAGCTCACTACTGGACAGGCCCTACGAGCAGTACTTC. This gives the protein CASSLLDRPYEQYF.

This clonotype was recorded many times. The CDR3 DNA is TGTGCCAGCAGAGCCGCGGGGCTAGCCTACAATGAGCAGTTCTTC. It yields the protein CASRAAGLAYNEQFF. The chain recombines TRBV11-2 with TRBJ2-1, with D perhaps matching TRBD2 (6 bases). V lost 6 bases and J 2 bases, leaving 14 bases between the germline ends. CDR1 and CDR2 from the germline V gene are SGHAT and FQNNGV. The CDR3 totals 15 residues.

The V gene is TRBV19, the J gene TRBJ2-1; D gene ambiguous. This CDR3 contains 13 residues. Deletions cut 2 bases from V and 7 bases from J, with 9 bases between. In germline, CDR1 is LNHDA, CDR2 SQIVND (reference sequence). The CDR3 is CASSIMYGNEQFF. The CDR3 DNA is TGTGCCAGTAGTATAATGTACGGTAATGAGCAGTTCTTC.

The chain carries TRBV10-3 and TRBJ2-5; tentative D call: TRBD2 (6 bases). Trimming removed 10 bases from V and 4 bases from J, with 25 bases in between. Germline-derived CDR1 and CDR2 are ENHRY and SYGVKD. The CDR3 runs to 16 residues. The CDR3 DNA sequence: TGTGCCAGCAGAACCACACCCGGGACCGGGGGAGAGACCCAGTACTTC. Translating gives CASRTTPGTGGETQYF.

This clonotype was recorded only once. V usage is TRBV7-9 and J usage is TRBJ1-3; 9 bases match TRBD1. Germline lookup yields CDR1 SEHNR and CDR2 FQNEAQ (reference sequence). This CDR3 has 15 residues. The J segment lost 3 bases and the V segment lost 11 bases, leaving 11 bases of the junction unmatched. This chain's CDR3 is CALPQGTGNGNTIYF. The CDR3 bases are TGTGCCCTACCACAGGGGACAGGGAATGGAAACACCATATATTTT. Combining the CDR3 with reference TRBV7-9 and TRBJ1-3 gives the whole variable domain DTGVSQNPRHKITKRGQNVTFRCDPISEHNRLYWYRQTLGQGPEFLTYFQNEAQLEKSRLLSDRFSAERPKGSFSTLEIQRTEQGDSAMYLCALPQGTGNGNTIYFGEGSWLTVV.

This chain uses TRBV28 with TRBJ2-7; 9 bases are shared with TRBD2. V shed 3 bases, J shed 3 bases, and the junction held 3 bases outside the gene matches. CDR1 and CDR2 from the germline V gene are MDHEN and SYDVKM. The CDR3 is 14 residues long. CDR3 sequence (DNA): TGTGCCAGCAGTTTCAGGACTAGCGTCTACGAGCAGTACTTC. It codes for CASSFRTSVYEQYF.

CDR3 nucleotide sequence: TGTGCCAGCAGTTACTCTAGGGGGTCAACTAATGAAAAACTGTTTTTT. Its protein is CASSYSRGSTNEKLFF. The chain carries TRBV6-6 and TRBJ1-4, with D possibly TRBD1 on 6 matching bases. Germline V lookup: CDR1 MNHNY, CDR2 SVGAGI (reference sequence). Trimming took off 0 bases at V and 0 bases at J, with 8 bases between the two ends. The CDR3 covers 16 residues.

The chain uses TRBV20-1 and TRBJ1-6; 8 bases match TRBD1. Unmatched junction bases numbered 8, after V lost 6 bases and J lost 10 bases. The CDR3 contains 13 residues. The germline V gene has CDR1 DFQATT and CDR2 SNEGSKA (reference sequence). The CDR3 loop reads CSAPGQGASPLHF. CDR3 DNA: TGCAGTGCCCCCGGGCAGGGGGCATCACCCCTCCACTTT.

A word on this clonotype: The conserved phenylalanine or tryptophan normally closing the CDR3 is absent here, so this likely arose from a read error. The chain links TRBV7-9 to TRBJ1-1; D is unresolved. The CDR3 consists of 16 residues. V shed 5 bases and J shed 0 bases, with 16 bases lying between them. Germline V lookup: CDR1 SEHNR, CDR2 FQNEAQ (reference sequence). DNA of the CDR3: TGTGCCAGCAGCGCCGGGGAGGTCACCATGAACACTGAAGCTTTCCTT. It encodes CASSAGEVTMNTEAFL.

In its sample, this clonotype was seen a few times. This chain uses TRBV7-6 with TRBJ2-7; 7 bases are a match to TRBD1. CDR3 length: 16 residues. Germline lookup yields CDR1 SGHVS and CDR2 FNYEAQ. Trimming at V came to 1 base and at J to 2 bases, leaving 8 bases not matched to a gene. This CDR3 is CASSLGTGQLTYEQYF. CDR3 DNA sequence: TGTGCCAGCAGCTTAGGAACGGGACAGCTCACCTACGAGCAGTACTTC.

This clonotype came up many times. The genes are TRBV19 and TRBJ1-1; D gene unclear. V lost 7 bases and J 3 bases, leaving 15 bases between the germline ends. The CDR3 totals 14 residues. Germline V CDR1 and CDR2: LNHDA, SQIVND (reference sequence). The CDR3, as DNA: TGTGCCAGTACCACGAGAGAGAGGGACACTGAAGCTTTCTTT. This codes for CASTTRERDTEAFF.

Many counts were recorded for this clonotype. This CDR3 is CASSAGPEAFF. CDR3 nucleotides: TGTGCCAGCAGCGCCGGTCCTGAAGCTTTCTTT. The J gene is TRBJ1-1, the V gene TRBV11-1; D is ambiguous. Germline V gene data show CDR1 as SGHAT and CDR2 as FQDESV (reference sequence). The CDR3 is made up of 11 amino acids. Between the trimmed V and J ends, which lost 5 bases and 6 bases, there was a span of 7 bases.

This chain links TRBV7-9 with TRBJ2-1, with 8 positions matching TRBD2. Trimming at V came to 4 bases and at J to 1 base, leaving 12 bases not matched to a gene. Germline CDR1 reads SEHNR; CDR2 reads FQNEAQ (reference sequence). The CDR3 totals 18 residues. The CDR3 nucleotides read TGTGCCAGCAGCTCCCTGGGGGCGGGAGGAGGTTCCTACAATGAGCAGTTCTTC. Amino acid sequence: CASSSLGAGGGSYNEQFF.

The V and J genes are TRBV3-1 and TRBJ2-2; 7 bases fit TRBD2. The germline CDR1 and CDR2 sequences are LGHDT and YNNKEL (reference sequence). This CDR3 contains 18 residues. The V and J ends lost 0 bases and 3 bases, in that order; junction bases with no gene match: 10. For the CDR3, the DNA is TGTGCCAGCAGCCAAGATCTGAGCGGGATCGGAGACACCGGGGAGCTGTTTTTT. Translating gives CASSQDLSGIGDTGELFF.